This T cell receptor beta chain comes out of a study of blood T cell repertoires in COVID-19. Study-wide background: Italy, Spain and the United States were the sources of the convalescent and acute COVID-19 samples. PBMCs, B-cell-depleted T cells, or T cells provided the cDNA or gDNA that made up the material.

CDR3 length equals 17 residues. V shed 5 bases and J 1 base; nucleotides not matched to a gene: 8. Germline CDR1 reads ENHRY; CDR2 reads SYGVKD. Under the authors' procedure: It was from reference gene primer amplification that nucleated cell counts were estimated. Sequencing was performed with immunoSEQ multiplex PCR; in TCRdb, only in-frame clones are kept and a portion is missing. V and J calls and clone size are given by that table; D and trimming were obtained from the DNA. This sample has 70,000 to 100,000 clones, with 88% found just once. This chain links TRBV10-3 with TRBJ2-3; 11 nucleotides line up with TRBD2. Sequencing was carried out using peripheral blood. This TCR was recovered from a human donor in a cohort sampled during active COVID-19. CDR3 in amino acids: CAISRSGTSGGTDTQYF. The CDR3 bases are TGTGCCATCAGTCGTTCGGGGACTAGCGGTGGCACAGATACGCAGTATTTT.